Listed here are 18 T cell receptor beta chains from one sample, sequenced in a study of regulatory T cells in long-lasting Graves disease. Through Arm-PCR of CDR3 regions and iRepertoire HTBI primers, TCR beta libraries were built. In TCRdb, the multiplex PCR reads were re-called with MiXCR into one record per CDR3 protein. The sample yields a few hundred thousand distinct CDR3 sequences, under 25% seen once. The time point denotes: persistent/refractory GD, antithyroid drugs over 5 years with positive TRAb. The TCR library was made from RNA extracted from PBMCs. Sequenced material: peripheral blood mononuclear cells (PBMCs), taken when the disease was refractory, from a patient treated with antithyroid drugs. The source is a female donor with Graves disease.

At least ten counts were recorded for this clonotype. The CDR3 bases are TGTGCCAGCAGTGAACAGGGCCGGAGTGGCTACACCTTC. Amino acid sequence: CASSEQGRSGYTF. The rearrangement links TRBV28 to TRBJ1-2; D possibly corresponds to TRBD1 (6 bases). The germline CDR1 and CDR2 sequences are MDHEN and SYDVKM. This CDR3 is 13 amino acids long. V lost 5 bases, J lost 7 bases, and 14 bases lay in between.

The sample holds a few counts of this clonotype. The genes are TRBV7-9 and TRBJ2-7; D remains unclear. Per germline, CDR1 SEHNR and CDR2 FQNEAQ (reference sequence). CDR3 length: 12 residues. Trimming took off 6 bases at V and 4 bases at J, with 10 bases between the two ends. In nucleotides, the CDR3 is TGTGCCAGCAGTCCAGGCGAATACGAGCAGTACTTC. The encoded protein is CASSPGEYEQYF.

The rearrangement joins TRBV19 to TRBJ1-1, with D possibly matching TRBD1 (5 bases). The CDR3 spans 15 residues. CDR1 and CDR2 (germline): LNHDA, SQIVND (reference sequence). V was clipped by 5 bases and J by 4 bases, with 17 bases between them. The CDR3 loop is CASSPLQSTGTEAFF. For the CDR3, the DNA is TGTGCCAGTAGTCCCTTGCAGAGCACAGGCACTGAAGCTTTCTTT.

This clonotype was seen more than once but under ten times. The chain is built from TRBV30 and TRBJ1-5; D unresolved. The CDR3 totals 12 residues. Germline CDR1 and CDR2: GTSNPN and SVGIG (reference sequence). V dropped 0 bases and J dropped 6 bases, with 6 bases sitting between them. This chain's CDR3 is CAWSVGSQPQHF. CDR3 DNA sequence: TGTGCCTGGAGTGTGGGCAGTCAGCCCCAGCATTTT.

This clonotype was counted at least ten times. V and J are TRBV27 and TRBJ2-7; weak D call: TRBD1 (5 bases). The CDR3 consists of 15 residues. V lost 6 bases, J lost 0 bases, and 15 bases lay in between. The V gene's germline CDR1 is MNHEY and CDR2 SMNVEV (reference sequence). CDR3 in amino acids: CASRGFGGHSYEQYF. For the CDR3, the DNA is TGTGCCAGCAGGGGGTTTGGCGGACACTCCTACGAGCAGTACTTC.

Only one count was recorded for this clonotype. The chain recombines TRBV7-3 with TRBJ2-3; the D call may be TRBD1 or TRBD2 (6 bases each). V was trimmed by 6 bases and J by 2 bases, leaving 12 bases between them. CDR3 size: 14 residues. Germline CDR1 reads SGHTA; CDR2 reads FQGTGA. The CDR3 bases are TGTGCCAGCAGTCCTAGGGGGGTCACAGATACGCAGTATTTT. Its protein product is CASSPRGVTDTQYF.

This clonotype was counted only a few times. The V gene is TRBV6-5, the J gene TRBJ2-7, with D possibly matching TRBD1 (6 bases). Per the germline V gene, CDR1 is MNHEY and CDR2 is SVGAGI. V was cut by 2 bases and J by 5 bases, with 16 bases left in between. CDR3 length: 15 residues. The CDR3 sequence: CASSYLQGLRNEQYF. In DNA, the CDR3 is TGTGCCAGCAGTTACCTACAGGGTTTAAGGAACGAGCAGTACTTC.

There are many counts of this clonotype. This chain links TRBV10-3 with TRBJ2-5, with D unclear. The germline V gene has CDR1 ENHRY and CDR2 SYGVKD. The CDR3 totals 14 residues. Trimming took 4 bases from V and 2 from J, leaving 11 bases between them. This chain's CDR3 is CAISGKASQETQYF. The CDR3 nucleotides read TGTGCCATCAGTGGAAAAGCCTCGCAAGAGACCCAGTACTTC.

The chain combines TRBV5-1 with TRBJ2-5, with D perhaps TRBD1 (6 bases). V gave up 4 bases and J gave up 10 bases, with 20 bases separating them. In germline, CDR1 is SGHRS, CDR2 YFSETQ. The CDR3 spans 14 residues. The CDR3 here is CASSTRDIGGNQYF. CDR3 DNA: TGCGCCAGCAGCACGAGGGACATAGGCGGTAACCAGTACTTC.

This clonotype was picked up many times. V is TRBV7-2 and J is TRBJ1-2; possible D gene TRBD1, 6 bases. The CDR3 length is 14 residues. The V gene lost 10 bases and the J gene lost 4 bases, with 19 bases spanning the gap. CDR1 and CDR2 (germline): SGHTA, FQGNSA. The CDR3 DNA sequence: TGTGCCACCACTTGGGGTTGGGGGCCCTATGGCTACACCTTC. It specifies CATTWGWGPYGYTF.

Details on this clonotype: Its ends do not fully match the called genes, so a read error is possible. This sequence joins TRBV18 and TRBJ2-7, with D tentatively TRBD1 (6 bases). There are 15 residues in the CDR3. From germline, CDR1 is KGHSH and CDR2 LQKENI. This chain's CDR3 is CASSPQEGGSYEQYF. The CDR3 nucleotides are TGTGCCAGCTCCCCACAAGAAGGGGGTTCCTACGAGCAGTACTTC.

This clonotype was observed many times. The V and J genes are TRBV28 and TRBJ2-7; D may be TRBD1 or TRBD2 (7 bases each). Germline assignment: CDR1 MDHEN and CDR2 SYDVKM. The CDR3 has 16 residues. Trimming took off 5 bases at V and 3 bases at J, with 20 bases between the two ends. CDR3 sequence (DNA): TGTGCCAGCAGTCGAGGGGAGGGGACAGCTTTCTACGAGCAGTACTTC. Encoded protein: CASSRGEGTAFYEQYF. The entire variable domain, with the rest obtained from reference TRBV28 and TRBJ2-7, is as follows: DVKVTQSSRYLVKRTGEKVFLECVQDMDHENMFWYRQDPGLGLRLIYFSYDVKMKEKGDIPEGYSVSREKKERFSLILESASTNQTSMYLCASSRGEGTAFYEQYFGPGTRLTVT.

The table lists this clonotype with many counts. This chain links TRBV6-1 with TRBJ1-2; 10 nucleotides agree with TRBD1. The germline V gene encodes CDR1 MNHNS and CDR2 SASEGT. The CDR3 contains 13 residues. Trimming removed 4 bases from V and 7 bases from J; junction bases left unmatched: 3. CDR3 in DNA: TGTGCCAGCAGTGCCGGGACAGGGGTTGGCTACACCTTC. This codes for CASSAGTGVGYTF.

V usage is TRBV6-2 or TRBV6-3 and J usage is TRBJ2-7; 7 bases line up with TRBD2. Germline V gives CDR1 MNHEY, CDR2 SVGEGT. Losses at the gene ends were 2 bases for V and 0 bases for J; bases not matched to a gene: 4. The CDR3 has 15 residues. The CDR3 nucleotides read TGTGCCAGCAGTTACGGCGGGGGACTCTCCTACGAGCAGTACTTC. Its translation: CASSYGGGLSYEQYF.

The chain couples TRBV6-1 to TRBJ2-2; perhaps TRBD2 as D (6 bases). The CDR3 has 13 amino acids. V gave up 6 bases and J gave up 6 bases, with 11 bases separating them. In germline, CDR1 is MNHNS, CDR2 SASEGT. This chain's CDR3 is CASRGTQPGELFF. DNA of the CDR3: TGTGCCAGCAGGGGGACTCAACCCGGGGAGCTGTTTTTT.

The chain joins TRBV4-3 to TRBJ1-2; D is undetermined. The germline CDR1 and CDR2 sequences are LGHNA and YSLEER. This CDR3 is built from 15 residues. The ends were cut back, 0 bases at V and 3 bases at J, with 11 bases in the middle. CDR3 sequence reads: CASSQDNRDYYGYTF. In DNA, the CDR3 is TGCGCCAGCAGCCAAGATAACCGCGACTACTATGGCTACACCTTC.

This sequence joins TRBV27 and TRBJ1-5; no reliable D call. Trimming took off 4 bases at V and 2 bases at J, with 12 bases between the two ends. Per germline, CDR1 MNHEY and CDR2 SMNVEV (reference sequence). The CDR3 spans 15 residues. CDR3 DNA: TGTGCCAGCAGTTCCTACTCTGTCGGCAATCAGCCCCAGCATTTT. Protein sequence: CASSSYSVGNQPQHF.

A note on this clonotype: Germline and junction disagree at one end, which may indicate a read error. The rearrangement uses TRBV6-1 and TRBJ2-7; TRBD2 might be the D (5 bases). Germline CDR1 and CDR2: MNHNS and SASEGT. CDR3 length: 11 residues. The CDR3 nucleotides read TGTGCCAGCAGCCCCGACTACGCGCAGTACTTC. This sequence encodes CASSPDYAQYF.